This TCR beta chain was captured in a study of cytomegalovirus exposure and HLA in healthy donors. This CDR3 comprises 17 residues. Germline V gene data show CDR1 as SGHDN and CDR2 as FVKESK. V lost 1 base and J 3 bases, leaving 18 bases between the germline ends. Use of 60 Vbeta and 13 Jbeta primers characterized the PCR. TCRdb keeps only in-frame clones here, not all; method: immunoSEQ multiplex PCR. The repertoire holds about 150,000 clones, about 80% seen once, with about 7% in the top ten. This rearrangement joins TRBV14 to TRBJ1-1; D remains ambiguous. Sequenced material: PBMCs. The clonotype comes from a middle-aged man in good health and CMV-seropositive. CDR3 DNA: TGTGCCAGCAGCCAAGGGTTCGTTGGGCCGGTTGACACTGAAGCTTTCTTT. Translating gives CASSQGFVGPVDTEAFF.